One and the same sample provided the 20 T cell receptor beta chains below, sequenced in a study of cytomegalovirus exposure and HLA in healthy donors. The PCR used 60 Vbeta and 13 Jbeta primers. The method was immunoSEQ multiplex PCR; TCRdb's version includes in-frame clones alone and lacks a portion of them. The data hold some 150,000 clones, with 82% observed a single time. Source material: PBMCs. Receptors originate from a man aged 30 to 39 in good health and CMV-seropositive.

This clone was observed a single time. The gene calls are TRBV27 and TRBJ2-1, with 9 bases matching TRBD2. CDR3 length: 16 residues. Germline V gives CDR1 MNHEY, CDR2 SMNVEV (reference sequence). With V trimmed by 7 bases and J by 2 bases, 9 bases remained unmatched. CDR3 sequence (DNA): TGTGCCAGCATTTTCCAGGCGGGAGGGCCCTACAATGAGCAGTTCTTC. Amino acids: CASIFQAGGPYNEQFF.

The chain joins TRBV28 to TRBJ1-5, with TRBD1 matching 9 bases. Germline lookup yields CDR1 MDHEN and CDR2 SYDVKM. This CDR3 spans 15 amino acids. With 6 bases clipped from V and 9 bases from J, the junction kept 12 bases outside the gene matches. This CDR3 is CASSSSGQGVRPQHF. In nucleotides, the CDR3 is TGTGCCAGCAGCTCTTCGGGACAGGGCGTCCGGCCCCAGCATTTT.

The gene calls are TRBV30 and TRBJ2-5, with TRBD2 matching 9 bases. The J call may be mistaken, given a closer DNA end match to TRBJ2-7. Germline CDR1 reads GTSNPN; CDR2 reads SVGIG (reference sequence). The CDR3 contains 16 residues. Here the CDR3 DNA reads TGTGCCTGGAGCGGACCATCCCGGACTAGCGTCCACGAGCAGTACTTC. This sequence encodes CAWSGPSRTSVHEQYF.

V and J are TRBV7-9 and TRBJ2-3, with a possible D match to TRBD2 (6 bases). Trimming took 1 base from V and 4 from J, leaving 12 bases between them. CDR1 is SEHNR and CDR2 is FQNEAQ in the germline V gene (reference sequence). This CDR3 has 15 amino acids. For the CDR3, the DNA is TGTGCCAGCAGCTTAGTGGTAGCGGAGGCAGATACGCAGTATTTT. It specifies CASSLVVAEADTQYF.

This chain connects TRBV5-1 to TRBJ1-2; 7 bases match TRBD1. Looked up from germline, CDR1 is SGHRS and CDR2 is YFSETQ. V shed 4 bases, J shed 4 bases, and the junction held 4 bases outside the gene matches. This CDR3 has 13 amino acids. CDR3 bases: TGCGCCAGCAGCACGGACAGGCTCTATGGCTACACCTTC. This encodes CASSTDRLYGYTF.

The chain joins TRBV30 to TRBJ1-2; D uncertain. CDR1 is GTSNPN and CDR2 is SVGIG in the germline V gene (reference sequence). Between the trimmed V and J ends, which lost 3 bases and 8 bases, there was a span of 13 bases. The CDR3 has 12 residues. CDR3: CAWRWVREGYTF. DNA for the CDR3: TGTGCCTGGAGATGGGTGAGGGAGGGCTACACCTTC.

The rearrangement links TRBV25-1 to TRBJ2-5; TRBD1 matches at 9 bases. The CDR3 loop spans 16 amino acids. CDR1 and CDR2 (germline): MGHDK, SYGVNS. V gave up 0 bases and J gave up 3 bases; unmatched junction bases: 5. The CDR3 protein is CASSEYYRGREETQYF. CDR3 sequence (DNA): TGTGCCAGCAGTGAATACTACAGGGGGCGAGAAGAGACCCAGTACTTC. The variable domain in full, completed from reference TRBV25-1 and TRBJ2-5, reads EADIYQTPRYLVIGTGKKITLECSQTMGHDKMYWYQQDPGMELHLIHYSYGVNSTEKGDLSSESTVSRIRTEHFPLTLESARPSHTSQYLCASSEYYRGREETQYFGPGTRLLVL.

V usage is TRBV28 and J usage is TRBJ1-1; D uncertain. The CDR3 is 13 residues long. V was cut by 5 bases and J by 3 bases, with 10 bases left in between. Germline V gene lookup returns CDR1 MDHEN and CDR2 SYDVKM. The CDR3: CASSERRDTEAFF. The CDR3 coding sequence is TGTGCCAGCAGTGAGAGACGGGACACTGAAGCTTTCTTT.

The CDR3 region has the DNA TGCGCCAGCAGCCCCAAGGTGCAGGGTTGGCATGAGCAGTTCTTC. This translates into CASSPKVQGWHEQFF. J is TRBJ2-1 and V is TRBV5-1, with D possibly being TRBD1 (5 bases). V lost 4 bases and J lost 8, with 19 bases in between. The CDR3 runs 15 residues. CDR1 and CDR2 (germline): SGHRS, YFSETQ.

V is TRBV7-7 and J is TRBJ2-2; D might be TRBD2 (5 bases). The germline V gene has CDR1 SSHAT and CDR2 FNYEAQ (reference sequence). The V end lost 3 bases, the J end lost 4 bases, and 12 bases lay between the germline ends. There are 15 residues in the CDR3. The CDR3 region has the DNA TGTGCCAGCAGCTTCGAGGGCCCGGGCACCGGGGAGCTGTTTTTT. Its protein is CASSFEGPGTGELFF.

V and J are TRBV4-3 and TRBJ1-5; D is unresolved. Trimming took 5 bases from V and 3 from J, leaving 11 bases between them. Germline CDR1 LGHNA, CDR2 YSLEER. The CDR3 is made up of 14 amino acids. This chain's CDR3 is CASSAGKDNQPQHF. The CDR3, as DNA: TGCGCCAGCAGCGCGGGGAAGGACAATCAGCCCCAGCATTTT.

The chain has TRBV18 and TRBJ1-1; perhaps TRBD1 as D (5 bases). With 3 bases removed from V and 2 bases from J, the gap between germline ends came to 10 bases. CDR1 is KGHSH and CDR2 is LQKENI in the germline V gene. This CDR3 has 14 residues. The CDR3 DNA reads as TGTGCCAGCTCACCCCGGACATCAAACACTGAAGCTTTCTTT. It encodes CASSPRTSNTEAFF.

The CDR3 sequence: CASLLGAGRNQPQHF. CDR3 sequence (DNA): TGTGCCAGCCTCTTAGGGGCAGGACGTAATCAGCCCCAGCATTTT. The rearrangement uses TRBV28 and TRBJ1-5; D may be TRBD1 (5 bases). Germline loops: CDR1 MDHEN, CDR2 SYDVKM. The CDR3 runs to 15 residues. The V gene lost 8 bases and the J gene lost 4 bases, with 18 bases spanning the gap.

Worth noting for this clone: Mismatch with germline at one junction end may stem from a read error. V usage is TRBV30 and J usage is TRBJ2-4, with D possibly matching TRBD2 (5 bases). The CDR3 has 13 residues. CDR1 GTSNPN and CDR2 SVGIG come from the germline V gene (reference sequence). Here the CDR3 reads CAWRGGTFNSQYF. Written as DNA, the CDR3 is TGTGCCTGGCGCGGAGGAACGTTTAACAGTCAGTACTTC.

The V call is TRBV27, the J call TRBJ2-7, with D perhaps TRBD2 (5 bases). Germline values: CDR1 MNHEY, CDR2 SMNVEV (reference sequence). CDR3 length: 17 amino acids. The V end was cut by 6 bases, the J end by 4 bases, with 25 bases between. CDR3 DNA sequence: TGTGCCAGCAGCCCTCCCGATGAGGGCCCTGAAGGGTACGAGCAGTACTTC. This sequence encodes CASSPPDEGPEGYEQYF.

This chain joins TRBV4-3 and TRBJ1-2; the D is unclear. Germline V lookup: CDR1 LGHNA, CDR2 YSLEER. V was trimmed by 0 bases and J by 6 bases, leaving 14 bases between them. The CDR3 runs to 15 residues. The CDR3 coding sequence is TGCGCCAGCAGCCAAGATCCGGGTCAACCGCATGGCTACACCTTC. This encodes CASSQDPGQPHGYTF.

As to this clone: Other DNA sequences in this sample translate to the same CDR3. The V gene is TRBV25-1, the J gene TRBJ1-5; TRBD1 matches at 7 bases. Trimming at V came to 4 bases and at J to 1 base, leaving 1 base not matched to a gene. The CDR3 is 14 amino acids. CDR1 and CDR2 from the germline V gene are MGHDK and SYGVNS. The CDR3 reads CASSVTGSNQPQHF. The DNA of the CDR3 is TGTGCCAGCAGTGTGACAGGGAGCAATCAGCCCCAGCATTTT.

Worth noting for this clone: The same CDR3 also results from other DNA sequences found in this sample. The chain uses TRBV6-5 and TRBJ2-3; D is undetermined. V gave up 0 bases and J gave up 2 bases, with 9 bases separating them. Germline V gene lookup returns CDR1 MNHEY and CDR2 SVGAGI. The CDR3 is made up of 15 amino acids. CDR3 sequence (DNA): TGTGCCAGCAGTTACTCGGCAGGCCCCACAGATACGCAGTATTTT. This encodes CASSYSAGPTDTQYF.

This clone has just a few counts. V is TRBV11-2 and J is TRBJ2-3, with TRBD2 as a possible D gene (5 bases). V lost 3 bases to trimming and J lost 0 bases, with 7 bases between them. CDR3 length: 14 residues. Germline V CDR1 and CDR2: SGHAT, FQNNGV. The CDR3 region is CASSLGGSTDTQYF. CDR3 nucleotides: TGTGCCAGCAGCTTGGGCGGGAGCACAGATACGCAGTATTTT. Together with reference TRBV11-2 and TRBJ2-3, the CDR3 gives the full variable domain: EAGVAQSPRYKIIEKRQSVAFWCNPISGHATLYWYQQILGQGPKLLIQFQNNGVVDDSQLPKDRFSAERLKGVDSTLKIQPAKLEDSAVYLCASSLGGSTDTQYFGPGTRLTVL.

On this clone itself: The junction and the germline gene differ at one end; a read error may be behind it. CDR3 sequence: CSSSSQGNEQFF. CDR3 nucleotide sequence: TGTTCCAGCAGCTCACAGGGGAATGAGCAGTTCTTC. The rearrangement uses TRBV7-9 and TRBJ2-1; 7 bases are a match to TRBD1. Germline values: CDR1 SEHNR, CDR2 FQNEAQ (reference sequence). This CDR3 is 12 amino acids long.